This T cell receptor (beta chain) was recovered during a study of chemoradiotherapy in HPV16-positive cancers. As for the study in general: Candidate HPV-specific clones and shared TCR motifs came from a couple of HPV16-positive patients. Study observations and caveats: Candidate HPV-specific clones and E7-related TCR motifs grew in tumor during treatment.

Repertoires were sampled repeatedly during chemoradiotherapy. The CDR3 loop spans 13 amino acids. Trimming left V 2 bases short and J 6 bases short, with 10 bases between. Germline CDR1 KGHSH, CDR2 LQKENI. TCRdb's copy holds only in-frame clones and misses some; the assay was immunoSEQ multiplex PCR. The sample consists of some 17,000 clones, 90% of them appearing once. Turning to this clone: Its antigen is unidentified.

The chain combines TRBV18 with TRBJ1-2, with D possibly matching TRBD1 (6 bases). The TCR sequence derives from a human donor with HPV-associated anogenital cancer. The material sequenced was blood, taken from a patient who underwent chemoradiotherapy. Written as DNA, the CDR3 is TGTGCCAGCTCACCAAGGACAGACGATGGCTACACCTTC. Encoded protein: CASSPRTDDGYTF.